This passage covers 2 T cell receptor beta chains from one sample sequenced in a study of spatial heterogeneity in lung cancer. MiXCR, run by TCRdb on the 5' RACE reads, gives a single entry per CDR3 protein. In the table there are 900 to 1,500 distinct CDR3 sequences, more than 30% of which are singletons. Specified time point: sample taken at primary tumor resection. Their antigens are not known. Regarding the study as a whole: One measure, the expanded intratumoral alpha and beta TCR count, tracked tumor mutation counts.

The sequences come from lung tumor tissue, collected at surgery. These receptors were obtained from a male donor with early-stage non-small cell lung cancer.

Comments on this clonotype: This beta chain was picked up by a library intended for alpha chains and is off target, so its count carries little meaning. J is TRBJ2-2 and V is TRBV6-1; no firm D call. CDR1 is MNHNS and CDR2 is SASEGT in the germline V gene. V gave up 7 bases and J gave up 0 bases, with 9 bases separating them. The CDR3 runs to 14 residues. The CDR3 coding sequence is TGTGCCAGCACCCAAGGGACGAACACCGGGGAGCTGTTTTTT. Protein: CASTQGTNTGELFF.

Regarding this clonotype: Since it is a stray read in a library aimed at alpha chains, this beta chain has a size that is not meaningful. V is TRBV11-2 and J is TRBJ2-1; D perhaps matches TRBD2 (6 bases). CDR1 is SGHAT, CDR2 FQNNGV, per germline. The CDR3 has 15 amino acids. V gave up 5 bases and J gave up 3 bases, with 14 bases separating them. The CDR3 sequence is CASSLTGLIYNEQFF. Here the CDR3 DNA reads TGTGCCAGCAGCCTTACGGGACTCATCTACAATGAGCAGTTCTTC.